The T cell receptor beta chain under discussion was sequenced for a study of shared clonotypes between healthy human individuals. CDR1 and CDR2 (germline): SGHTA, FQGTGA. V lost 6 bases, J lost 8 bases, and 9 bases stayed unmatched. The CDR3 runs to 15 residues. This table comes from immunoSEQ multiplex PCR, and its TCRdb copy is limited to in-frame clones, with some not included. The table has roughly 2.2 million clones, around 90% seen once; the top ten hold around 0.35%. The sequence was collected from a man between 18 and 29 years old in good health. Some clones in this sample may be carry-over from other donors' samples. The chain combines TRBV7-3 with TRBJ2-1, with TRBD2 identical over 11 bases. Sequencing input: naive CD4+ T cells from PBMCs. Noted subset: CD45RA+ positively selected. The CDR3 DNA sequence: TGTGCCAGCAGAAACGGACTAGCGGGTATCGATGAGCAGTTCTTC. It yields the protein CASRNGLAGIDEQFF.